This TCR beta chain is from a study of breast tumors, draining lymph nodes, adjacent tissues. Details on this clonotype: The antigen remains undetermined. One junction end does not reproduce the germline sequence, and a read error may be involved.

TCRdb itself ran the multiplex PCR reads through MiXCR, one entry per CDR3 protein. The data contain about 13,000 distinct CDR3 sequences, around 57% of them singletons. Whole-study results and caveats: That most tumor T cells come from lymph nodes remained unproven. Findings are consistent with lymph node origin and intratumoral expansion of most tumor T cells. Tumor repertoires ranked between lymph nodes and nontumor tissue in diversity, with V and J gene preferences. Luminal-like breast cancer showed significantly greater tumor-nontumor repertoire similarity than basal-like breast cancer did.

CDR1 PRHDT and CDR2 FYEKMQ come from the germline V gene (reference sequence). The CDR3 consists of 14 residues. The sample was tumor-adjacent breast tissue. This chain links TRBV13 with TRBJ1-2, with 9 nucleotides matching TRBD1. The sequence came from a female donor with breast cancer. Some clones in this sample may be carry-over from other donors' samples. The CDR3 protein is CASSTIGQGYGSTF. The CDR3 nucleotides read TGTGCCAGCAGCACGATAGGACAGGGGTATGGCTCCACCTTC.